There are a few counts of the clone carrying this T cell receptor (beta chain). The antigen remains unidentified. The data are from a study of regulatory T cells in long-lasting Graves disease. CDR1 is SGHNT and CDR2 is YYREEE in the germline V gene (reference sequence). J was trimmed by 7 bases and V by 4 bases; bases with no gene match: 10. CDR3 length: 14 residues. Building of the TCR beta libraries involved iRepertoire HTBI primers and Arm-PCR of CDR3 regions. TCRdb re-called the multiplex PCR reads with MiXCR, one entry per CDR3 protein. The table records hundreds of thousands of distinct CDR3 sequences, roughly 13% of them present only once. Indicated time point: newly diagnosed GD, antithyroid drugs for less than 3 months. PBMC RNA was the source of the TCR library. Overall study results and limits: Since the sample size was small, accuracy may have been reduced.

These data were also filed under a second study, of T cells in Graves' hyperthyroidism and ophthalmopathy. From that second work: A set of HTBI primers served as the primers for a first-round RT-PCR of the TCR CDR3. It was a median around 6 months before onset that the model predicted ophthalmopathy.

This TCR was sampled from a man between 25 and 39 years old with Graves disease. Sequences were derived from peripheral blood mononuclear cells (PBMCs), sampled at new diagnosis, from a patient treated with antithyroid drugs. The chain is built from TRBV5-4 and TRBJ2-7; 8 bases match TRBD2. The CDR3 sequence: CASSPTRGGGEQYF. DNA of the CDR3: TGTGCCAGCAGCCCCACCCGGGGGGGCGGAGAGCAGTACTTC.